This T cell receptor (delta chain) was recorded in a study of Vδ1+ human thymocytes. Study results and limitations: Donors shared many TRG clonotypes but few TRD clonotypes. Approximately 19% of thymic delta-chain sequences were Vdelta2, with few Vdelta3, unlike blood Vdelta1+ controls. Highly polyclonal TRG and TRD repertoires with Gaussian CDR3 length distributions appeared in thymus.

The template was reverse-transcribed extracted RNA. Pooled V-gene forward primers with one constant-region reverse primer generated the CDR3 amplicons by multiplex PCR. TCRdb made new clone calls on the multiplex PCR reads using CATT. The profile shows over 65,000 delta-chain clones, around 35% of them singletons. Germline V gives CDR1 TSWWSYY, CDR2 QGS. Between the trimmed V and J ends, which lost 1 base and 3 bases, there was a span of 30 bases. The CDR3 loop spans 21 amino acids. This clone appeared a few times. The antigen remains unidentified. Thymocytes were sorted as CD3+ TCRVdelta1+ TCRVdelta2- after alphabeta T cell depletion.

Sequencing was performed on Vdelta1+ gamma-delta thymocytes from the thymus. Sample subset: FACS-sorted CD3+ TCRalphabeta- TCRVdelta1+ TCRVdelta2- thymocytes. This TCR was sampled from a boy younger than two who had congenital heart surgery. The V gene is TRDV1, the J gene TRDJ1, with D perhaps matching TRDD2 (9 bases). CDR3 in DNA: TGTGCTCTTGGGGAACCGTGTGTACCTTCCTACGTCACTGGGGGGGCCGATAAACTCATCTTT. Its protein is CALGEPCVPSYVTGGADKLIF.